This entry lists 15 T cell receptor beta chains sequenced from one sample in a study of cytomegalovirus exposure and HLA in healthy donors. The PCR was carried out with 60 Vbeta primers and 13 Jbeta primers. Here immunoSEQ multiplex PCR was the method, and the copy in TCRdb shows in-frame clones only, minus some. The sample lists over 100,000 clones, 80% occurring once. Sequenced material: PBMCs. The origin of the receptors is a man aged 25 to 40 in good health and CMV-seronegative.

The chain joins TRBV2 to TRBJ1-2; possibly TRBD1 for D (5 bases). CDR3 length equals 13 residues. Germline V gives CDR1 SNHLY, CDR2 FYNNEI. V was clipped by 6 bases and J by 8 bases, with 16 bases between them. The CDR3 reads CASREGQGFGYTF. The DNA of the CDR3 is TGTGCCAGCAGGGAGGGTCAGGGATTCGGCTACACCTTC.

This chain joins TRBV28 and TRBJ1-5, with 8 bases identical to TRBD1. V lost 6 bases, J lost 4 bases, and 5 bases stayed unmatched. The CDR3 sequence is 14 residues long. The germline V gene has CDR1 MDHEN and CDR2 SYDVKM. CDR3 sequence (DNA): TGTGCCAGCAGGTCGGACAGGGATAATCAGCCCCAGCATTTT. This encodes CASRSDRDNQPQHF.

The chain joins TRBV7-2 to TRBJ1-1; unclear D gene. Germline V gene sequence: CDR1 SGHTA, CDR2 FQGNSA. The CDR3 is 13 residues long. V was trimmed by 3 bases and J by 0 bases, leaving 5 bases between them. The CDR3 protein is CASSFRVNTEAFF. The DNA for the CDR3 is TGTGCCAGCAGCTTTCGGGTGAACACTGAAGCTTTCTTT.

The chain employs TRBV6-5 and TRBJ2-1; the D is unclear. Trimming took 2 bases from V and 5 from J, leaving 13 bases between them. CDR1 and CDR2 from the germline V gene are MNHEY and SVGAGI. The CDR3 loop spans 15 amino acids. The CDR3 loop is CASSYVGRLDNEQFF. CDR3 in DNA: TGTGCCAGCAGTTACGTGGGTAGACTTGACAATGAGCAGTTCTTC.

This clone occurred a few times. The rearrangement joins TRBV7-3 to TRBJ2-1, with TRBD2 identical over 9 bases. The trim removed 5 bases at V and 1 base at J, leaving 6 bases unmatched. This CDR3 contains 16 residues. In germline, CDR1 is SGHTA, CDR2 FQGTGA. The CDR3 protein is CASSPVSGRSYNEQFF. The CDR3 DNA follows: TGTGCCAGCAGCCCTGTGAGCGGGAGGTCCTACAATGAGCAGTTCTTC.

The chain joins TRBV5-8 to TRBJ2-7, with a possible D match to TRBD1 (6 bases). Looked up from germline, CDR1 is SGHTS and CDR2 is YDEGEE. The germline V and J ends were trimmed by 2 bases and 3 bases, with 12 bases remaining between them. The CDR3 has 14 amino acids. The CDR3 nucleotides are TGTGCCAGCAGCTTCCAGGGGAACAACTACGAGCAGTACTTC. This sequence encodes CASSFQGNNYEQYF.

The chain uses TRBV7-2 and TRBJ1-5; 8 bases map to TRBD1. The length of the CDR3 is 15 residues. Germline V gives CDR1 SGHTA, CDR2 FQGNSA. Losses at the gene ends were 6 bases for V and 1 base for J; bases not matched to a gene: 5. CDR3 region: CASSPGGTSNQPQHF. The CDR3 DNA follows: TGTGCCAGCAGTCCAGGGGGCACGAGCAATCAGCCCCAGCATTTT.

The rearrangement uses TRBV4-3 and TRBJ1-6; TRBD1 might be the D (6 bases). The V and J ends lost 3 bases and 0 bases respectively, with 12 bases between them. The CDR3 extends over 17 amino acids. CDR1 and CDR2 from the germline V gene are LGHNA and YSLEER. CDR3 nucleotides: TGCGCCAGCAGCCAGACGGGACAAAGCTCCTATAATTCACCCCTCCACTTT. Translating gives CASSQTGQSSYNSPLHF.

This chain joins TRBV29-1 and TRBJ1-1, with 8 bases matching TRBD1. V trimming: 1 base; J trimming: 8 bases; junction bases outside the gene matches: 21. The CDR3 spans 18 residues. The germline gives CDR1 SQVTM, CDR2 ANQGSEA. The CDR3 region has the DNA TGCAGCGTTGAAGGGTTTCCGGGACAGGCGGGGGTGGGGGGAGAAGCTTTCTTT. It encodes CSVEGFPGQAGVGGEAFF.

The V and J genes are TRBV13 and TRBJ2-6, with 7 bases that match TRBD1. With 4 bases clipped from V and 0 bases from J, the junction kept 9 bases outside the gene matches. Germline assignment: CDR1 PRHDT and CDR2 FYEKMQ (reference sequence). The CDR3 runs to 18 residues. CDR3 nucleotide sequence: TGTGCCAGCAGCTATTTGACAGGGTTTCTCTCTGGGGCCAACGTCCTGACTTTC. Translated, it gives CASSYLTGFLSGANVLTF.

This clone was seen only a few times. This sequence joins TRBV10-3 and TRBJ1-2; the D is unclear. The CDR3 loop spans 13 amino acids. From germline, CDR1 is ENHRY and CDR2 SYGVKD. V was trimmed by 6 bases and J by 3 bases, leaving 11 bases between them. The CDR3 here is CAISYQSDYGYTF. The CDR3 bases are TGTGCCATCAGCTACCAGAGCGACTATGGCTACACCTTC.

This clone was recorded only once. V gene TRBV19 combines with J gene TRBJ1-3; perhaps TRBD1 as D (6 bases). The CDR3 loop spans 14 amino acids. Germline V gives CDR1 LNHDA, CDR2 SQIVND (reference sequence). Trimming left V 7 bases short and J 0 bases short, with 10 bases between. DNA for the CDR3: TGTGCCAGTATTCCAGGGGACTCTGGAAACACCATATATTTT. The encoded protein is CASIPGDSGNTIYF.

The genes are TRBV6-5 and TRBJ2-7, with D tentatively TRBD1 (5 bases). The CDR3 is 14 amino acids. V was cut by 6 bases and J by 0 bases, with 12 bases left in between. Looked up from germline, CDR1 is MNHEY and CDR2 is SVGAGI. The CDR3 DNA sequence: TGTGCCAGCAGCCCCAGACAGAGCTCCTACGAGCAGTACTTC. This encodes CASSPRQSSYEQYF.

The chain couples TRBV2 to TRBJ2-7; perhaps TRBD2 as D (5 bases). The CDR3 covers 12 residues. Germline CDR1 and CDR2: SNHLY and FYNNEI. V lost 7 bases and J lost 4, with 11 bases in between. CDR3 sequence (DNA): TGTGCCAGCATGGGGAGAAGTTACGAGCAGTACTTC. Protein: CASMGRSYEQYF.

The chain uses TRBV15 and TRBJ2-7, with D perhaps matching TRBD1 (6 bases). The CDR3 has 13 residues. Between the trimmed V and J ends, which lost 3 bases and 5 bases, there was a span of 11 bases. Per the germline V gene, CDR1 is LNHNV and CDR2 is YYDKDF (reference sequence). CDR3: CATSSQQGNEQYF. CDR3 sequence (DNA): TGTGCCACCAGCAGCCAACAGGGTAACGAGCAGTACTTC.